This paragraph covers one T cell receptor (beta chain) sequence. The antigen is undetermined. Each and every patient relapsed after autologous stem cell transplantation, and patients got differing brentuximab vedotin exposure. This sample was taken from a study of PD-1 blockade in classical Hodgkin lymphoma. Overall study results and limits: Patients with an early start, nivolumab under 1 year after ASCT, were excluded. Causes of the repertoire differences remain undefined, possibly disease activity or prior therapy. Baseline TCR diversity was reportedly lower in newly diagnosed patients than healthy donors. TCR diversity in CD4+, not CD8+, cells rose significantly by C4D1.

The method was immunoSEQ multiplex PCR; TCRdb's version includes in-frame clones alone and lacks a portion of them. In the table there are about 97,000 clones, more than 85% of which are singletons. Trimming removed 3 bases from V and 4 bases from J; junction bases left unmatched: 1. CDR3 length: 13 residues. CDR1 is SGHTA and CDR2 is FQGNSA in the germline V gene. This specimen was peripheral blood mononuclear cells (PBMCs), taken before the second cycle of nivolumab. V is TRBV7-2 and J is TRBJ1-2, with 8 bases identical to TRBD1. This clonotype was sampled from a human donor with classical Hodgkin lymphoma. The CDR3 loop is CASSFQGAYGYTF. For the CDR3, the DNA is TGTGCCAGCAGCTTCCAGGGGGCCTATGGCTACACCTTC.